The 18 T cell receptor beta chains listed next were all sequenced from one sample in a study of neurological immune-mediated disorders. TCRdb reprocessed the 5' RACE reads with MiXCR, giving one entry per CDR3 protein. Seen here are tens of thousands of distinct CDR3 sequences, 3.4% observed once, and the top ten hold about 4%. Sequencing was carried out using PBMCs. All receptors derive from a man aged 40-50 years with multiple sclerosis.

This clonotype was detected ten times or more. The rearrangement joins TRBV12-3 or TRBV12-4 to TRBJ1-2, with D perhaps matching TRBD1 (5 bases). Trimming left V 5 bases short and J 4 bases short, with 17 bases between. This CDR3 has 15 residues. CDR3: CASSPIGPGAYGYTF. CDR3 bases: TGTGCCAGCAGTCCGATAGGGCCTGGGGCCTATGGCTACACCTTC.

As to this clonotype: A read error may be the cause here, since a much bigger clone is one base away. V gene TRBV6-6 combines with J gene TRBJ1-2; the match to TRBD1 covers 7 bases. The ends lost 2 bases at V and 3 bases at J; junction bases unmatched: 12. Looked up from germline, CDR1 is MNHNY and CDR2 is SVGAGI (reference sequence). The CDR3 runs to 17 residues. The CDR3 nucleotides read TGTGCCAGCAGTTACGGGACAGTCATCCGTGGGGACTATGGCTACACCTTC. Translated: CASSYGTVIRGDYGYTF.

This clonotype was counted at least ten times. CDR3 sequence: CSARDALAGEQFF. CDR3 in DNA: TGCAGTGCTAGAGATGCACTAGCGGGAGAACAGTTCTTC. The J gene is TRBJ2-1, the V gene TRBV20-1, with 11 bases lining up with TRBD2. The CDR3 spans 13 residues. V lost 0 bases to trimming and J lost 13 bases; unmatched junction nucleotides: 5. The germline gives CDR1 DFQATT, CDR2 SNEGSKA (reference sequence).

This clonotype was counted ten times or more. This rearrangement joins TRBV13 to TRBJ2-3; D call uncertain. CDR1 PRHDT and CDR2 FYEKMQ come from the germline V gene (reference sequence). This CDR3 has 12 amino acids. V lost 3 bases to trimming and J lost 3 bases, with 4 bases between them. This CDR3 is CASSFVTDTQYF. The CDR3 bases are TGTGCCAGCAGCTTTGTTACAGATACGCAGTATTTT.

This clonotype appeared many times. The CDR3 reads CASSHARDRGPSNSPLHF. The DNA of the CDR3 is TGTGCCAGCAGCCACGCCCGGGACAGGGGGCCAAGTAATTCACCCCTCCACTTT. The rearrangement uses TRBV3-1 and TRBJ1-6; 12 bases are shared with TRBD1. This CDR3 region has 18 residues. The ends lost 3 bases at V and 6 bases at J; junction bases unmatched: 9. Germline CDR1 reads LGHDT; CDR2 reads YNNKEL (reference sequence).

This clonotype was recorded many times. This chain uses TRBV5-1 with TRBJ2-3; 10 bases line up with TRBD1. This CDR3 has 15 residues. V lost 2 bases and J lost 6; bases outside the gene matches: 6. The germline gives CDR1 SGHRS, CDR2 YFSETQ. CDR3 bases: TGCGCCAGCAGCTTAAGTCCGGGACAGGGGGATACGCAGTATTTT. This sequence encodes CASSLSPGQGDTQYF.

This clonotype turned up a few times. V and J are TRBV5-4 and TRBJ2-5; TRBD2 agrees at 7 bases. V was clipped by 2 bases and J by 5 bases; unmatched bases: 6. This CDR3 has 14 amino acids. Looked up from germline, CDR1 is SGHNT and CDR2 is YYREEE (reference sequence). CDR3 region: CASSLRGVEETQYF. The CDR3, as DNA: TGTGCCAGCAGCTTACGGGGGGTCGAGGAGACCCAGTACTTC. Together with reference TRBV5-4 and TRBJ2-5, the CDR3 gives the full variable domain: ETGVTQSPTHLIKTRGQQVTLRCSSQSGHNTVSWYQQALGQGPQFIFQYYREEENGRGNFPPRFSGLQFPNYSSELNVNALELDDSALYLCASSLRGVEETQYFGPGTRLLVL.

In its sample, this clonotype was seen a few times. J is TRBJ2-1 and V is TRBV30; 7 bases fit TRBD1. The length of the CDR3 is 13 residues. Per germline, CDR1 GTSNPN and CDR2 SVGIG (reference sequence). The V gene end was trimmed by 1 base and the J gene end by 10 bases; junction bases not matched to a gene: 7. The CDR3 sequence: CAWSGKGAQEQFF. CDR3 DNA: TGTGCCTGGAGTGGGAAGGGGGCACAGGAGCAGTTCTTC. Combining the CDR3 with reference TRBV30 and TRBJ2-1 gives the whole variable domain SQTIHQWPATLVQPVGSPLSLECTVEGTSNPNLYWYRQAAGRGLQLLFYSVGIGQISSEVPQNLSASRPQDRQFILSSKKLLLSDSGFYLCAWSGKGAQEQFFGPGTRLTVL.

This clonotype was observed at least ten times. The chain links TRBV20-1 to TRBJ2-3; TRBD1 is a possible D gene (5 bases). The length of the CDR3 is 14 residues. Germline V gene data show CDR1 as DFQATT and CDR2 as SNEGSKA (reference sequence). Trimming pared 3 bases from V and 4 bases from J, leaving 14 bases between. The CDR3 reads CSASGQGIADTQYF. The CDR3 coding sequence is TGCAGTGCTAGCGGGCAGGGTATAGCAGATACGCAGTATTTT.

The V and J genes are TRBV7-9 and TRBJ2-7; 11 nucleotides match TRBD1. J lost 3 bases, V lost 5 bases, and 6 bases had no gene match. The CDR3 extends over 15 amino acids. Germline values: CDR1 SEHNR, CDR2 FQNEAQ (reference sequence). DNA for the CDR3: TGTGCCAGCAGCCGTGGGACAGGGGGAATCTACGAGCAGTACTTC. Encoded protein: CASSRGTGGIYEQYF.

The chain couples TRBV5-1 to TRBJ2-3, with TRBD2 matching over 13 bases. J was trimmed by 2 bases and V by 0 bases; bases with no gene match: 3. This CDR3 is built from 17 residues. From germline, CDR1 is SGHRS and CDR2 YFSETQ. The CDR3 DNA is TGCGCCAGCAGCTTGGTGACTAGCGGGGGGCCCACAGATACGCAGTATTTT. This translates into CASSLVTSGGPTDTQYF.

The chain is built from TRBV10-3 and TRBJ2-7, with unresolved D. The V gene lost 8 bases and the J gene lost 9 bases, with 14 bases spanning the gap. This CDR3 contains 11 residues. Germline-derived CDR1 and CDR2 are ENHRY and SYGVKD. CDR3 sequence: CAIGLLEAQYF. In DNA, the CDR3 is TGTGCCATCGGGCTGCTCGAAGCGCAGTACTTC.

This clonotype was counted at least ten times. The V and J genes are TRBV9 and TRBJ2-2, with 13 positions matching TRBD2. V was pared by 4 bases and J by 1 base, with 7 bases of the junction left unmatched. Looked up from germline, CDR1 is SGDLS and CDR2 is YYNGEE. The CDR3 totals 18 residues. As DNA, the CDR3 is TGTGCCAGCAGCCCTACTAGCGGGGGGGCGGTGAACACCGGGGAGCTGTTTTTT. Encoded protein: CASSPTSGGAVNTGELFF.

This clonotype has at least ten counts. The CDR3 DNA reads as TGCGCCAGCAGGTGGGAGATCATGAACACTGAAGCTTTCTTT. It codes for CASRWEIMNTEAFF. The J gene is TRBJ1-1, the V gene TRBV5-1, with D unclear. The V gene's germline CDR1 is SGHRS and CDR2 YFSETQ. Trimming stripped 5 bases from V and 0 bases from J, with 11 bases between. This CDR3 has 14 amino acids.

This clonotype was counted many times. The genes are TRBV20-1 and TRBJ2-1; TRBD1 or TRBD2 may be the D gene (5 bases each). V was cut by 1 base and J by 2 bases, with 6 bases left in between. The CDR3 has 13 amino acids. The germline gives CDR1 DFQATT, CDR2 SNEGSKA (reference sequence). CDR3 region: CSARAGPYNEQFF. CDR3 DNA: TGCAGTGCTAGAGCGGGGCCCTACAATGAGCAGTTCTTC.

This clonotype came up many times. The chain carries TRBV5-1 and TRBJ1-1, with D possibly TRBD1 on 5 matching bases. This CDR3 is 16 amino acids long. The germline V gene has CDR1 SGHRS and CDR2 YFSETQ. The germline V and J ends were trimmed by 0 bases and 3 bases, with 15 bases remaining between them. The CDR3 bases are TGCGCCAGCAGCTTGGGAACCGGACATTCTGACACTGAAGCTTTCTTT. Residues: CASSLGTGHSDTEAFF.

This clonotype was seen ten or more times. The V and J genes are TRBV20-1 and TRBJ2-1, with 7 nucleotides matching TRBD2. Germline values: CDR1 DFQATT, CDR2 SNEGSKA (reference sequence). CDR3 length equals 17 residues. V gave up 1 base and J gave up 2 bases; unmatched junction bases: 11. As DNA, the CDR3 is TGCAGTGCTAGAGGGTTCGCGGGGGAAAGCGCCTACAATGAGCAGTTCTTC. Its protein is CSARGFAGESAYNEQFF.

This chain uses TRBV24-1 with TRBJ2-3; TRBD2 agrees at 8 bases. V lost 9 bases and J lost 0; bases outside the gene matches: 13. The CDR3 sequence is 17 residues long. CDR1 KGHDR and CDR2 SFDVKD come from the germline V gene. In nucleotides, the CDR3 is TGTGCCACCGGTGGACGCGGGAGGCCACCCAGCACAGATACGCAGTATTTT. It yields the protein CATGGRGRPPSTDTQYF.